The 25 T cell receptor beta chains presented below share a single source sample, sequenced in a study of cytomegalovirus exposure and HLA in healthy donors. PCR amplification relied on 60 Vbeta primers (plus 13 Jbeta primers). TCRdb's table, derived via immunoSEQ multiplex PCR, lists solely in-frame clones and lacks some. The sample has around 110,000 clones, 60% to 80% seen once. Sequencing was carried out using PBMCs. All receptors come from a young man in good health and CMV-seronegative.

The gene calls are TRBV6-1 and TRBJ2-3; D gene unclear. V dropped 5 bases and J dropped 0 bases, with 12 bases sitting between them. This CDR3 region has 15 residues. Germline CDR1 is MNHNS and CDR2 is SASEGT. The CDR3 DNA is TGTGCCAGCAGTCCTTACAGAGCTAGCACAGATACGCAGTATTTT. It translates to CASSPYRASTDTQYF.

The chain couples TRBV19 to TRBJ2-7, with no clear D. V was pared by 2 bases and J by 5 bases, with 13 bases between. This CDR3 contains 14 residues. The germline CDR1 and CDR2 sequences are LNHDA and SQIVND (reference sequence). This chain's CDR3 is CASSISVSADEQYF. CDR3 bases: TGTGCCAGTAGTATAAGTGTTAGTGCGGACGAGCAGTACTTC.

The gene calls are TRBV4-1 and TRBJ1-1, with 8 bases aligning to TRBD1. V shed 4 bases and J 8 bases; nucleotides not matched to a gene: 6. The CDR3 has 13 residues. Germline values: CDR1 MGHRA, CDR2 YSYEKL. CDR3 residues: CASSRLDRAEAFF. The CDR3 nucleotides read TGCGCCAGCAGCCGATTGGACAGGGCCGAAGCTTTCTTT.

This rearrangement joins TRBV7-9 to TRBJ1-2; 7 nucleotides align to TRBD1. CDR3 length: 15 residues. Germline CDR1 SEHNR, CDR2 FQNEAQ (reference sequence). J gave up 6 bases and V 4 bases, and 11 bases lay outside the gene matches. The CDR3 sequence is CASSSQGGAFHGYTF. The CDR3 DNA reads TGTGCCAGCAGCTCCCAGGGGGGCGCATTCCATGGCTACACCTTC.

The V gene is TRBV5-1, the J gene TRBJ2-7, with D maybe TRBD2 (6 bases). Between the trimmed V and J ends, which lost 0 bases and 6 bases, there was a span of 10 bases. CDR3 length: 13 amino acids. Germline CDR1 is SGHRS and CDR2 is YFSETQ. The CDR3 DNA follows: TGCGCCAGCAGCTTGGCAGGGAGGAGCGAGCAGTACTTC. Its protein is CASSLAGRSEQYF.

V usage is TRBV9 and J usage is TRBJ1-6, with 8 bases lining up with TRBD1. In germline, CDR1 is SGDLS, CDR2 YYNGEE. This CDR3 comprises 14 residues. Trimming took 3 bases from V and 6 from J; bases not matched to a gene: 2. The CDR3 protein is CASSGTGSNSPLHF. The CDR3 coding sequence is TGTGCCAGCAGCGGGACAGGGTCTAATTCACCCCTCCACTTT.

The chain has TRBV5-3 and TRBJ2-5; D unresolved. TRBV5-3 is an open reading frame whose function is uncertain. The CDR3 covers 12 residues. V gave up 1 base and J gave up 5 bases, with 6 bases separating them. CDR3 nucleotides: TGTGCCAGAAGCTTGAACTGGGAGACCCAGTACTTC. This gives the protein CARSLNWETQYF.

The chain recombines TRBV19 with TRBJ2-5; no definite D call. The CDR3 runs to 13 residues. Trimming took 2 bases from V and 5 from J, leaving 9 bases between them. Germline V gives CDR1 LNHDA, CDR2 SQIVND (reference sequence). The CDR3 DNA reads TGTGCCAGTAGTATACCCGGGTGGGAGACCCAGTACTTC. Translating gives CASSIPGWETQYF.

There are a few counts of this clone. This chain uses TRBV7-9 with TRBJ2-2; perhaps TRBD2 as D (6 bases). V was cut by 4 bases and J by 3 bases, with 9 bases left in between. Germline V gene lookup returns CDR1 SEHNR and CDR2 FQNEAQ (reference sequence). The CDR3 sequence is 14 residues long. CDR3 loop: CASSSGTYTGELFF. DNA for the CDR3: TGTGCCAGCAGCTCCGGGACTTACACCGGGGAGCTGTTTTTT.

The genes are TRBV6-1 and TRBJ1-6; no clear D gene. V dropped 7 bases and J dropped 3 bases, with 10 bases sitting between them. This CDR3 spans 14 amino acids. Germline V lookup: CDR1 MNHNS, CDR2 SASEGT. The DNA for the CDR3 is TGTGCCAGCACTATCGGGAGCTATAATTCACCCCTCCACTTT. This encodes CASTIGSYNSPLHF.

J is TRBJ1-6 and V is TRBV14, with unresolved D. The CDR3 length is 15 residues. The V gene lost 1 base and the J gene lost 7 bases, with 11 bases spanning the gap. Germline-derived CDR1 and CDR2 are SGHDN and FVKESK. The CDR3 bases are TGTGCCAGCAGCCAAGGTCCAGTGTCAAATTCACCCCTCCACTTT. Translation: CASSQGPVSNSPLHF.

This chain joins TRBV9 and TRBJ2-6; weak D call: TRBD2 (6 bases). Trimming pared 0 bases from V and 3 bases from J, leaving 13 bases between. The CDR3 sequence is 17 residues long. CDR1 SGDLS and CDR2 YYNGEE come from the germline V gene. CDR3 in DNA: TGTGCCAGCAGCGTAGAATTGGGGGGAAGTGGGGCCAACGTCCTGACTTTC. The encoded protein is CASSVELGGSGANVLTF.

The chain is built from TRBV6-5 and TRBJ2-5, with 10 bases fitting TRBD1. This CDR3 has 16 residues. CDR1 and CDR2 from the germline V gene are MNHEY and SVGAGI. With 0 bases clipped from V and 5 bases from J, the junction kept 6 bases outside the gene matches. The CDR3 nucleotides read TGTGCCAGCAGTTACTCGGTGGGACAGGGGAGCGAGACCCAGTACTTC. Translation gives CASSYSVGQGSETQYF.

Written as DNA, the CDR3 is TGCGCCAGCAGCCCCGACCGGGACAGGGGCTTCTATGGCTACACCTTC. It is translated as CASSPDRDRGFYGYTF. V usage is TRBV4-3 and J usage is TRBJ1-2, with TRBD1 identical over 10 bases. The CDR3 is 16 residues long. Trimming at V came to 4 bases and at J to 4 bases, leaving 9 bases not matched to a gene. Germline V gene lookup returns CDR1 LGHNA and CDR2 YSLEER.

The rearrangement uses TRBV7-3 and TRBJ2-7, with 16 bases aligning to TRBD2. The V segment lost 4 bases and the J segment 6 bases; nucleotides outside the gene matches: 15. The CDR3 runs 19 residues. From germline, CDR1 is SGHTA and CDR2 FQGTGA. The CDR3 loop reads CASSSPPLGTSGGAVEQYF. In DNA, the CDR3 is TGTGCCAGCAGCTCACCCCCGCTCGGGACTAGCGGGGGGGCAGTCGAGCAGTACTTC.

The CDR3 protein is CASSIDRGNTEAFF. Here the CDR3 DNA reads TGTGCCAGTAGCATTGACAGGGGAAACACTGAAGCTTTCTTT. The chain recombines TRBV19 with TRBJ1-1; 8 bases fit TRBD1. CDR3 length equals 14 residues. Germline loops: CDR1 LNHDA, CDR2 SQIVND (reference sequence). J was trimmed by 2 bases and V by 6 bases; bases with no gene match: 5.

The rearrangement joins TRBV4-2 to TRBJ2-7, with unresolved D. This CDR3 is 16 amino acids long. Trimming pared 1 base from V and 4 bases from J, leaving 17 bases between. The germline V gene encodes CDR1 LGHNA and CDR2 YNFKEQ. The DNA for the CDR3 is TGTGCCAGCAGCCAAGGTGGTCAGGCGTTAACTTACGAGCAGTACTTC. This gives the protein CASSQGGQALTYEQYF.

This chain links TRBV7-2 with TRBJ2-5; 10 bases match TRBD1. V shed 5 bases and J 4 bases; nucleotides not matched to a gene: 4. CDR1 is SGHTA, CDR2 FQGNSA, per germline. This CDR3 region has 14 residues. The CDR3 DNA reads TGTGCCAGCAGCCGGGACAGGGGAGGAGAGACCCAGTACTTC. This gives the protein CASSRDRGGETQYF.

The chain recombines TRBV6-5 with TRBJ2-7; TRBD1 aligns across 8 bases. The J segment lost 3 bases and the V segment lost 5 bases, leaving 6 bases of the junction unmatched. Per germline, CDR1 MNHEY and CDR2 SVGAGI. This CDR3 has 14 residues. The DNA of the CDR3 is TGTGCCAGCAGTCTCACGGACAGGGTCTACGAGCAGTACTTC. Residues: CASSLTDRVYEQYF.

V is TRBV5-4 and J is TRBJ2-5, with D maybe TRBD2 (6 bases). V was pared by 5 bases and J by 1 base, with 9 bases between. Germline V CDR1 and CDR2: SGHNT, YYREEE (reference sequence). This CDR3 spans 13 amino acids. CDR3 residues: CASRLGGQETQYF. The CDR3 DNA sequence: TGTGCCAGCAGACTGGGGGGCCAAGAGACCCAGTACTTC. The variable domain in full, with the rest retrieved from reference TRBV5-4 and TRBJ2-5, is ETGVTQSPTHLIKTRGQQVTLRCSSQSGHNTVSWYQQALGQGPQFIFQYYREEENGRGNFPPRFSGLQFPNYSSELNVNALELDDSALYLCASRLGGQETQYFGPGTRLLVL.

This clone was observed a few times. The chain couples TRBV10-3 to TRBJ2-1, with 8 bases that match TRBD2. CDR3 length: 14 residues. V lost 0 bases and J lost 8; bases outside the gene matches: 3. Germline V CDR1 and CDR2: ENHRY, SYGVKD. The CDR3 nucleotides are TGTGCCATCAGTGAGTCCGGGGGGGGCCATGAGCAGTTCTTC. Translating it yields CAISESGGGHEQFF.

The CDR3 bases are TGTGCCAGCAAAAAGGACAGGAACTACAATGAGCAGTTCTTC. Its translation is CASKKDRNYNEQFF. V gene TRBV11-2 combines with J gene TRBJ2-1; TRBD1 aligns across 7 bases. The trim removed 7 bases at V and 3 bases at J, leaving 6 bases unmatched. CDR1 and CDR2 from the germline V gene are SGHAT and FQNNGV. The CDR3 is 14 residues long.

A note on this clone: A junction end diverges from the germline sequence, so it may reflect a read error. This chain joins TRBV20-1 and TRBJ1-6; 8 bases match TRBD1. Germline CDR1 and CDR2: DFQATT and SNEGSKA (reference sequence). The CDR3 spans 11 residues. The CDR3 is CSARESGQDRF. The DNA for the CDR3 is TGCAGTGCTAGAGAGTCGGGACAGGACCGATTT.

The genes are TRBV19 and TRBJ1-1; D is unresolved. This CDR3 has 13 amino acids. CDR1 LNHDA and CDR2 SQIVND come from the germline V gene (reference sequence). Trimming took 7 bases from V and 4 from J, leaving 13 bases between them. CDR3 sequence reads: CASMFSAGTEAFF. The CDR3 DNA follows: TGTGCCAGTATGTTCTCGGCGGGCACTGAAGCTTTCTTT.

J is TRBJ1-6 and V is TRBV7-6; 7 positions match TRBD1. The CDR3 covers 14 residues. Per germline, CDR1 SGHVS and CDR2 FNYEAQ. The trim removed 5 bases at V and 7 bases at J, leaving 5 bases unmatched. The CDR3 nucleotides read TGTGCCAGCAGCCTAACAGGGGCCAATTCACCCCTCCACTTT. Protein: CASSLTGANSPLHF.